The 18 T cell receptor beta chains below come from one sample, sequenced in a study of blood T cell repertoires in COVID-19 (dated by TCRdb to the early 2020s). To prepare the library, the immunoSEQ multiplex PCR assay was applied. The table comes from immuneACCESS by way of TCRdb, which keeps in-frame sequences with V and J called. Part of the clones is missing from these tables; in studies checked, under half for an unresolved V gene and the rest for unknown reasons. Across this sample there are about 180,000 clones, with approximately 85% seen only once. Of the sample, 7.5% to 10% falls within the top ten clones. The sequencing input was peripheral blood. The receptors were gathered from a woman older than 75 with acute or convalescent COVID-19.

The rearrangement uses TRBV12-3 or TRBV12-4 and TRBJ1-6, with unresolved D. V dropped 1 base and J dropped 10 bases, with 8 bases sitting between them. This CDR3 has 13 residues. Here the CDR3 reads CASSLGVGSPLHF. In DNA form, the CDR3 reads TGTGCCAGCAGTTTAGGGGTGGGCTCACCCCTCCACTTT.

The CDR3 nucleotides are TGTGCCAGCAGCCCCGTTTATACAACTAATGAAAAACTGTTTTTT. Translated: CASSPVYTTNEKLFF. The chain couples TRBV6-5 to TRBJ1-4; no definite D call. This CDR3 comprises 15 residues. In germline, CDR1 is MNHEY, CDR2 SVGAGI. V lost 6 bases and J 0 bases, leaving 11 bases between the germline ends.

This chain joins TRBV7-6 and TRBJ2-7; 8 nucleotides match TRBD1. The CDR3 totals 14 residues. V shed 4 bases, J shed 2 bases, and the junction held 4 bases outside the gene matches. Germline assignment: CDR1 SGHVS and CDR2 FNYEAQ. The CDR3 is CASSSRQGPYEQYF. CDR3 DNA: TGTGCCAGCAGCTCCCGACAGGGGCCCTACGAGCAGTACTTC.

This clone showed up just a few times. The chain carries TRBV4-2 and TRBJ2-2, with 8 bases identical to TRBD1. Germline CDR1 and CDR2: LGHNA and YNFKEQ. V lost 0 bases and J lost 1; bases outside the gene matches: 4. The CDR3 runs 17 residues. CDR3: CASSQDRGQGNTGELFF. CDR3 DNA: TGTGCCAGCAGCCAAGATAGAGGACAGGGGAACACCGGGGAGCTGTTTTTT.

This clone was found once. V is TRBV5-6 and J is TRBJ2-3, with a weak D call TRBD1 (6 bases). The CDR3 is 14 amino acids. V was clipped by 0 bases and J by 4 bases, with 9 bases between them. Germline V gene sequence: CDR1 SGHDT, CDR2 YYEEEE. CDR3 sequence: CASSLGRGADTQYF. The CDR3 DNA follows: TGTGCCAGCAGCTTGGGCAGGGGCGCAGATACGCAGTATTTT.

Note on this clone: No DNA is shown, since the ends of the CDR3 on it are uncertain; the CDR3 is the one TCRdb lists. The rearrangement joins TRBV21-1 to TRBJ2-2; the D call TRBD1 from the table was never checked on the DNA. TRBV21-1 is given as a pseudogene. The CDR3 spans 17 amino acids, including both terminal residues. CDR3 sequence reads: CASSIWGQGANTGELFF.

V gene TRBV29-1 combines with J gene TRBJ1-2; D perhaps matches TRBD1 (6 bases). The CDR3 runs 12 residues. With 8 bases removed from V and 4 bases from J, the gap between germline ends came to 14 bases. The V gene's germline CDR1 is SQVTM and CDR2 ANQGSEA. The DNA for the CDR3 is TGCAGCTTGATGGACAGATCCTATGGCTACACCTTC. This gives the protein CSLMDRSYGYTF.

Written as DNA, the CDR3 is TGTGCCAGCAGCTTATGGGAGGCAGGGGGCAAGGATGAAGCTTTCTTT. Protein: CASSLWEAGGKDEAFF. The chain recombines TRBV7-6 with TRBJ1-1, with 8 bases lining up with TRBD1. The junction had 12 bases not matched to a gene; V was cut back by 2 bases and J by 7 bases. The CDR3 is 16 residues long. In germline, CDR1 is SGHVS, CDR2 FNYEAQ.

This clone was picked up one time. The rearrangement joins TRBV19 to TRBJ1-6; no firm D call. CDR3 length: 12 amino acids. Between the trimmed V and J ends, which lost 6 bases and 8 bases, there was a span of 8 bases. Germline V gene data show CDR1 as LNHDA and CDR2 as SQIVND (reference sequence). CDR3 protein: CASSTRDSPLHF. As DNA, the CDR3 is TGTGCCAGTAGCACTAGAGATTCACCCCTCCACTTT. Full variable domain (missing parts from reference TRBV19 and TRBJ1-6): DGGITQSPKYLFRKEGQNVTLSCEQNLNHDAMYWYRQDPGQGLRLIYYSQIVNDFQKGDIAEGYSVSREKKESFPLTVTSAQKNPTAFYLCASSTRDSPLHFGNGTRLTVT.

The V and J genes are TRBV3-1 (or the pseudogene TRBV3-2) and TRBJ1-1; D gene uncertain. This CDR3 is 15 amino acids long. CDR1 is LGHDT and CDR2 is YNNKEL in the germline V gene (reference sequence). Trimming removed 4 bases at V and 0 bases at J, with 12 bases between. Here the CDR3 DNA reads TGTGCCAGCAGCCCCGGAGGCCGGTTGAACACTGAAGCTTTCTTT. This encodes CASSPGGRLNTEAFF.

This chain connects TRBV6-6 to TRBJ1-5; D possibly corresponds to TRBD1 (5 bases). CDR3 length: 16 amino acids. CDR1 and CDR2 (germline): MNHNY, SVGAGI (reference sequence). V dropped 2 bases and J dropped 3 bases, with 14 bases sitting between them. For the CDR3, the DNA is TGTGCCAGCAGTTACGCAGGGTCCATGAACAATCAGCCCCAGCATTTT. It is translated as CASSYAGSMNNQPQHF.

The chain recombines TRBV27 with TRBJ2-1; 13 bases map to TRBD2. This CDR3 has 17 residues. The V and J ends lost 10 bases and 1 base, in that order; junction bases with no gene match: 10. The germline V gene has CDR1 MNHEY and CDR2 SMNVEV (reference sequence). The CDR3 DNA is TGTGCCACCTCATTAACTAGCGGGAGGGGTTCCTACAATGAGCAGTTCTTC. This codes for CATSLTSGRGSYNEQFF.

The V gene is TRBV18, the J gene TRBJ1-3; 8 bases map to TRBD1. CDR1 KGHSH and CDR2 LQKENI come from the germline V gene. The J segment lost 1 base and the V segment lost 0 bases, leaving 14 bases of the junction unmatched. The CDR3 is 20 residues long. The CDR3 coding sequence is TGTGCCAGCTCACCACCGGGGCTCCTGACAGGGGCTTGGTCTGGAAACACCATATATTTT. Protein: CASSPPGLLTGAWSGNTIYF.

CDR3 sequence reads: CASSYSGRTDTQYF. Here the CDR3 DNA reads TGTGCCAGCAGTTACTCAGGCAGGACAGATACGCAGTATTTT. The chain recombines TRBV6-5 with TRBJ2-3; D is unresolved. V was shortened by 0 bases and J by 3 bases, with 7 bases between the two germline ends. The germline V gene has CDR1 MNHEY and CDR2 SVGAGI. The length of the CDR3 is 14 residues.

The genes are TRBV19 and TRBJ2-6; 9 nucleotides align to TRBD1. Germline V gene data show CDR1 as LNHDA and CDR2 as SQIVND (reference sequence). The ends lost 4 bases at V and 0 bases at J; junction bases unmatched: 4. The CDR3 is 17 amino acids. The CDR3 reads CASSTTGGSSGANVLTF. The DNA for the CDR3 is TGTGCCAGTAGTACGACAGGGGGGAGCTCTGGGGCCAACGTCCTGACTTTC.

This clone was seen a handful of times. V gene TRBV3-1 (or the pseudogene TRBV3-2) combines with J gene TRBJ1-2; D is unresolved. The CDR3 extends over 14 amino acids. The V end was cut by 6 bases, the J end by 1 base, with 12 bases between. The germline V gene has CDR1 LGHDT and CDR2 YNNKEL (reference sequence). The CDR3 reads CASRFSTLNYGYTF. The CDR3 bases are TGTGCCAGCAGGTTCAGTACCCTTAACTATGGCTACACCTTC.

The chain employs TRBV5-6 and TRBJ1-5; D may be TRBD1 (6 bases). CDR1 and CDR2 (germline): SGHDT, YYEEEE. The germline V and J ends were trimmed by 4 bases and 1 base, with 12 bases remaining between them. This CDR3 is built from 15 residues. CDR3 bases: TGTGCCAGCAGCCCTAGGGGGGGCAGCAATCAGCCCCAGCATTTT. The encoded protein is CASSPRGGSNQPQHF.

The DNA for the CDR3 is TGTGCCAGTAGTATAATGTTGGGGACAGGCTTCCCTGAAGCTTTCTTT. Residues: CASSIMLGTGFPEAFF. V usage is TRBV19 and J usage is TRBJ1-1; 8 positions match TRBD1. The ends lost 2 bases at V and 6 bases at J; junction bases unmatched: 11. Germline V CDR1 and CDR2: LNHDA, SQIVND (reference sequence). The CDR3 is 16 amino acids.